These 27 T cell receptor beta chains came from one sample sequenced in a study of CD8 T cells in Susac syndrome. Random-hexamer reverse transcription was applied to about 0.45 to 1 ug RNA. Each CDR3 protein is one row after TCRdb ran MiXCR on the immunoSEQ multiplex PCR reads. The sample contains 150,000 to 200,000 distinct CDR3 sequences, around 94% of which appear only once. Sequencing was carried out using CD4+ T cells from PBMCs. The receptors derive from a human donor in good health.

The chain combines TRBV19 with TRBJ1-1; D possibly corresponds to TRBD1 (6 bases). Germline lookup yields CDR1 LNHDA and CDR2 SQIVND (reference sequence). The V end lost 6 bases, the J end lost 6 bases, and 20 bases lay between the germline ends. This CDR3 spans 15 amino acids. The CDR3 spells CASSPRGHVTAEAFF. The CDR3 DNA is TGTGCCAGTAGCCCTCGGGGACATGTTACGGCTGAAGCTTTCTTT.

This chain uses TRBV7-3 with TRBJ2-3; 9 nucleotides agree with TRBD1. Germline V lookup: CDR1 SGHTA, CDR2 FQGTGA. This CDR3 has 17 residues. The V segment lost 5 bases and the J segment 0 bases; nucleotides outside the gene matches: 9. This CDR3 reads CASSANTGGPSTDTQYF. CDR3 DNA sequence: TGTGCCAGCAGCGCTAATACAGGGGGCCCTAGCACAGATACGCAGTATTTT.

The V and J genes are TRBV7-9 and TRBJ1-6, with D tentatively TRBD1 (6 bases). Germline CDR1 SEHNR, CDR2 FQNEAQ (reference sequence). This CDR3 is 12 amino acids long. Trimming took off 4 bases at V and 14 bases at J, with 12 bases between the two ends. CDR3: CASSSQGEALHF. CDR3 DNA sequence: TGTGCCAGCAGCTCACAGGGAGAGGCCCTCCACTTT.

The V and J genes are TRBV4-3 and TRBJ1-5, with D hard to call. Per germline, CDR1 LGHNA and CDR2 YSLEER. This CDR3 has 17 amino acids. V lost 0 bases and J lost 4, with 16 bases in between. For the CDR3, the DNA is TGCGCCAGCAGCCAAGAACCCCCCTCCTCCGGGAATCAGCCCCAGCATTTT. It codes for CASSQEPPSSGNQPQHF.

The chain carries TRBV20-1 and TRBJ2-3; D uncertain. The CDR3 totals 12 residues. The V gene's germline CDR1 is DFQATT and CDR2 SNEGSKA (reference sequence). V gave up 5 bases and J gave up 0 bases, with 6 bases separating them. The CDR3 region is CSAFDSTDTQYF. The CDR3 region has the DNA TGCAGTGCTTTCGACAGCACAGATACGCAGTATTTT.

The chain joins TRBV30 to TRBJ1-2, with D possibly being TRBD1 (5 bases). CDR1 is GTSNPN and CDR2 is SVGIG in the germline V gene (reference sequence). Deletions cut 2 bases from V and 7 bases from J, with 11 bases between. The CDR3 totals 12 residues. DNA of the CDR3: TGTGCCTGGAGTCTGGGGGAGGGTGGCTACACCTTC. Translating gives CAWSLGEGGYTF.

This clonotype came up once. This chain links TRBV11-3 with TRBJ1-1; possibly TRBD1 for D (5 bases). The V and J ends lost 1 base and 2 bases respectively, with 14 bases between them. This CDR3 is built from 16 residues. Germline V gene lookup returns CDR1 SGHNT and CDR2 YENEEA. The CDR3 loop reads CASSLGREYENTEAFF. The CDR3 DNA reads TGTGCCAGCAGCTTAGGCAGGGAGTACGAAAACACTGAAGCTTTCTTT. The full variable domain, rest sourced from reference TRBV11-3 and TRBJ1-1, is EAGVVQSPRYKIIEKKQPVAFWCNPISGHNTLYWYLQNLGQGPELLIRYENEEAVDDSQLPKDRFSAERLKGVDSTLKIQPAELGDSAVYLCASSLGREYENTEAFFGQGTRLTVV.

J is TRBJ1-4 and V is TRBV5-4; 8 bases are a match to TRBD1. The CDR3 contains 15 residues. Unmatched junction bases numbered 7, after V lost 4 bases and J lost 5 bases. Germline values: CDR1 SGHNT, CDR2 YYREEE (reference sequence). Here the CDR3 DNA reads TGTGCCAGCAGCACCAGACAGGGGAGGAATGAAAAACTGTTTTTT. Protein product: CASSTRQGRNEKLFF. Combining the CDR3 with reference TRBV5-4 and TRBJ1-4 gives the whole variable domain ETGVTQSPTHLIKTRGQQVTLRCSSQSGHNTVSWYQQALGQGPQFIFQYYREEENGRGNFPPRFSGLQFPNYSSELNVNALELDDSALYLCASSTRQGRNEKLFFGSGTQLSVL.

The chain couples TRBV29-1 to TRBJ1-1; TRBD1 aligns across 8 bases. The CDR3 extends over 11 amino acids. From germline, CDR1 is SQVTM and CDR2 ANQGSEA. V shed 3 bases, J shed 6 bases, and the junction held 0 bases outside the gene matches. CDR3 sequence reads: CSVDRGPEAFF. The CDR3 DNA sequence: TGCAGCGTTGACAGGGGGCCTGAAGCTTTCTTT.

V gene TRBV2 combines with J gene TRBJ1-5, with 7 positions matching TRBD1. Germline V gives CDR1 SNHLY, CDR2 FYNNEI. V lost 6 bases and J lost 3; bases outside the gene matches: 5. The CDR3 is 14 amino acids. The DNA for the CDR3 is TGTGCCAGCAGAGGGGGCCGGGTCAATCAGCCCCAGCATTTT. Its translation: CASRGGRVNQPQHF.

The chain has TRBV10-3 and TRBJ2-2; perhaps D is TRBD1 or TRBD2 (5 bases each). CDR1 and CDR2 from the germline V gene are ENHRY and SYGVKD. The V end was cut by 0 bases, the J end by 7 bases, with 6 bases between. This CDR3 is built from 13 residues. CDR3 residues: CAISESGVGELFF. CDR3 in DNA: TGTGCCATCAGTGAGTCGGGGGTCGGGGAGCTGTTTTTT.

The rearrangement uses TRBV9 and TRBJ2-3; 8 nucleotides agree with TRBD2. The germline gives CDR1 SGDLS, CDR2 YYNGEE. The CDR3 consists of 17 residues. The V and J ends lost 3 bases and 2 bases, in that order; junction bases with no gene match: 11. The CDR3 loop is CASSALGSGTFTDTQYF. CDR3 in DNA: TGTGCCAGCAGCGCCTTGGGTAGCGGGACTTTCACAGATACGCAGTATTTT.

This clonotype was seen a single time. J is TRBJ2-7 and V is TRBV7-9; D call uncertain. Trimming left V 5 bases short and J 0 bases short, with 11 bases between. CDR1 SEHNR and CDR2 FQNEAQ come from the germline V gene (reference sequence). This CDR3 is built from 14 residues. This CDR3 reads CASSRTRSSYEQYF. The CDR3 nucleotides read TGTGCCAGCAGCCGGACCCGCAGCTCCTACGAGCAGTACTTC.

The chain has TRBV5-1 and TRBJ2-3; 9 bases are a match to TRBD1. Germline-derived CDR1 and CDR2 are SGHRS and YFSETQ. The CDR3 spans 14 residues. After removal of 4 bases from V and 5 bases from J, the junction contained 5 bases not matched to a gene. The CDR3 is CASSKDRGGDTQYF. The CDR3 nucleotides are TGCGCCAGCAGCAAGGACAGGGGAGGAGATACGCAGTATTTT.

This clonotype was detected once. The chain links TRBV30 to TRBJ1-4, with D possibly being TRBD1 (6 bases). Deletions cut 8 bases from V and 8 bases from J, with 9 bases between. CDR1 is GTSNPN, CDR2 SVGIG, per germline (reference sequence). The CDR3 is 10 residues long. The CDR3 loop reads CAGGEEKLFF. The CDR3 bases are TGTGCCGGGGGCGAGGAAAAACTGTTTTTT.

This chain links TRBV20-1 with TRBJ2-1; D unclear. V was pared by 3 bases and J by 12 bases, with 12 bases between. CDR1 and CDR2 from the germline V gene are DFQATT and SNEGSKA (reference sequence). The CDR3 has 11 residues. CDR3 amino acids: CSARPYDGQFF. CDR3 DNA sequence: TGCAGTGCTAGGCCCTATGATGGGCAGTTCTTC.

The CDR3 DNA follows: TGTGCCAGCAGCCAACGTCCGGGTGGTGAACTGTTTTTT. Translation: CASSQRPGGELFF. The rearrangement uses TRBV3-1 and TRBJ1-4; no firm D call. This CDR3 has 13 residues. From germline, CDR1 is LGHDT and CDR2 YNNKEL (reference sequence). The V and J ends lost 2 bases and 12 bases respectively, with 13 bases between them.

The rearrangement uses TRBV5-1 and TRBJ2-1; D may correspond to TRBD1 or TRBD2 (5 bases each). CDR1 SGHRS and CDR2 YFSETQ come from the germline V gene. The CDR3 length is 15 residues. Deletions cut 0 bases from V and 1 base from J, with 8 bases between. CDR3 loop: CASSLGGESYNEQFF. The DNA for the CDR3 is TGCGCCAGCAGCTTGGGAGGGGAATCCTACAATGAGCAGTTCTTC.

The chain uses TRBV10-3 and TRBJ1-6, with D unresolved. Trimming shortened V by 8 bases and J by 10 bases, and 18 bases separated the two germline ends. Germline-derived CDR1 and CDR2 are ENHRY and SYGVKD. There are 14 residues in the CDR3. This chain's CDR3 is CAIRPSGDASPLHF. The CDR3 region has the DNA TGTGCCATCCGACCGTCCGGGGATGCCTCACCCCTCCACTTT.

This sequence joins TRBV9 and TRBJ1-3; unclear D gene. V lost 4 bases and J lost 4, with 15 bases in between. The germline CDR1 and CDR2 sequences are SGDLS and YYNGEE. The CDR3 covers 15 residues. This CDR3 is CASSPLRGTGNTIYF. Written as DNA, the CDR3 is TGTGCCAGCAGCCCCCTTCGGGGAACGGGAAACACCATATATTTT.

The V and J genes are TRBV28 and TRBJ2-7; unclear D gene. V lost 1 base and J lost 6, with 4 bases in between. The V gene's germline CDR1 is MDHEN and CDR2 SYDVKM. This CDR3 contains 11 residues. CDR3 amino acids: CASSLLSEQYF. DNA for the CDR3: TGTGCCAGCAGTTTATTGAGCGAGCAGTACTTC.

This chain uses TRBV20-1 with TRBJ2-7, with 12 positions matching TRBD2. Germline CDR1 and CDR2: DFQATT and SNEGSKA (reference sequence). J lost 4 bases, V lost 1 base, and 5 bases had no gene match. This CDR3 spans 15 amino acids. The CDR3 reads CSARAPSGGAYEQYF. As DNA, the CDR3 is TGCAGTGCTAGAGCCCCTAGCGGGGGGGCGTACGAGCAGTACTTC.

The chain links TRBV7-9 to TRBJ2-1, with TRBD2 as a possible D gene (6 bases). Looked up from germline, CDR1 is SEHNR and CDR2 is FQNEAQ (reference sequence). CDR3 length: 16 residues. The V end was cut by 5 bases, the J end by 5 bases, with 19 bases between. CDR3 nucleotide sequence: TGTGCCAGCAGCCTACGGGAATTAGCGGTGAACAATGAGCAGTTCTTC. It yields the protein CASSLRELAVNNEQFF.

The genes are TRBV29-1 and TRBJ2-2; possibly TRBD1 for D (6 bases). Trimming took 6 bases from V and 0 from J, leaving 11 bases between them. CDR3 length equals 14 residues. Germline V gives CDR1 SQVTM, CDR2 ANQGSEA. DNA for the CDR3: TGCAGCGTCCAGGGGCCCGCGAACACCGGGGAGCTGTTTTTT. Its translation is CSVQGPANTGELFF.

The chain employs TRBV30 and TRBJ1-5; weak D call: TRBD1 (6 bases). This CDR3 comprises 15 residues. CDR1 is GTSNPN and CDR2 is SVGIG in the germline V gene (reference sequence). V lost 0 bases to trimming and J lost 7 bases, with 16 bases between them. The CDR3, as DNA: TGTGCCTGGAGTGTAGGGACAACCCTCGAACAGCCCCAGCATTTT. Protein: CAWSVGTTLEQPQHF.

This clonotype was seen once. This chain connects TRBV4-3 to TRBJ1-2, with a possible D match to TRBD1 (5 bases). The CDR3 sequence is 15 residues long. Germline lookup yields CDR1 LGHNA and CDR2 YSLEER. The V gene lost 0 bases and the J gene lost 8 bases, with 16 bases spanning the gap. The CDR3: CASSQDYRAQGGYTF. The CDR3 DNA reads TGCGCCAGCAGCCAAGACTACCGGGCGCAGGGCGGCTACACCTTC.

The gene calls are TRBV28 and TRBJ1-2; TRBD1 is a possible D gene (6 bases). Germline V CDR1 and CDR2: MDHEN, SYDVKM. Trimming cost V 4 bases and J 2 bases, with 14 bases left between them. The length of the CDR3 is 15 residues. The CDR3 DNA is TGTGCCAGCAGTTCCCCAGCAGGGGCGAACTATGGCTACACCTTC. Translation: CASSSPAGANYGYTF.